One and the same sample provided the 5 T cell receptor beta chains below, sequenced in a study of blood T cell repertoires in COVID-19. The table came from immunoSEQ multiplex PCR; TCRdb's copy has only in-frame clones and leaves some out. The repertoire has about 480,000 clones, nearly 90% of them found once; the top ten carry about 2.1%. The sequenced sample was PBMCs or T cells enriched from blood (not recorded which). The receptors were gathered from a woman between 18 and 30 years old with acute COVID-19.

The chain recombines TRBV6-8 with TRBJ2-3, with 9 bases matching TRBD1. Germline V gene sequence: CDR1 MNHGY, CDR2 SAAAGT. The trim removed 0 bases at V and 3 bases at J, leaving 13 bases unmatched. CDR3 length: 19 amino acids. CDR3 region: CASSYSGQGKPAGTDTQYF. The CDR3 DNA follows: TGTGCCAGCAGTTACTCGGGACAGGGTAAACCGGCCGGGACAGATACGCAGTATTTT.

The chain has TRBV7-9 and TRBJ2-7; 9 bases are a match to TRBD1. The germline V gene has CDR1 SEHNR and CDR2 FQNEAQ (reference sequence). Unmatched junction bases numbered 12, after V lost 4 bases and J lost 5 bases. The CDR3 covers 16 residues. The CDR3 DNA reads TGTGCCAGCAGCTCCCGGCCGGGACAGGGAATCGACGAGCAGTACTTC. It codes for CASSSRPGQGIDEQYF.

This clone has only one observation. The chain recombines TRBV5-1 with TRBJ2-2; 14 nucleotides line up with TRBD2. The CDR3 consists of 14 residues. V lost 4 bases to trimming and J lost 13 bases; unmatched junction nucleotides: 6. CDR1 is SGHRS and CDR2 is YFSETQ in the germline V gene. DNA of the CDR3: TGCGCCAGCAGCATGGGGACTAGCGGGAGTTTGCTGTTTTTT. Translating gives CASSMGTSGSLLFF. Based on the CDR3 plus reference TRBV5-1 and TRBJ2-2, the full variable domain is KAGVTQTPRYLIKTRGQQVTLSCSPISGHRSVSWYQQTPGQGLQFLFEYFSETQRNKGNFPGRFSGRQFSNSRSEMNVSTLELGDSALYLCASSMGTSGSLLFFGEGSRLTVL.

CDR3 loop: CASSVNRDRGQFSSNQPQHF. The CDR3 DNA reads as TGTGCCAGTAGCGTAAACCGGGACAGGGGGCAGTTCAGTAGCAATCAGCCCCAGCATTTT. The V and J genes are TRBV19 and TRBJ1-5; 12 nucleotides align to TRBD1. Germline trimming cut 6 bases from V and 0 bases from J; bases unmatched to any gene: 15. CDR3 length: 20 amino acids. Germline assignment: CDR1 LNHDA and CDR2 SQIVND (reference sequence).

The chain has TRBV7-9 and TRBJ1-2, with 7 bases matching TRBD1. With V trimmed by 3 bases and J by 6 bases, 4 bases remained unmatched. This CDR3 is built from 13 residues. Germline loops: CDR1 SEHNR, CDR2 FQNEAQ (reference sequence). CDR3 in DNA: TGTGCCAGCAGCTTGGGGACAGTGGATGGCTACACCTTC. This translates into CASSLGTVDGYTF. Filled out from reference TRBV7-9 and TRBJ1-2, the complete variable domain reads DTGVSQNPRHKITKRGQNVTFRCDPISEHNRLYWYRQTLGQGPEFLTYFQNEAQLEKSRLLSDRFSAERPKGSFSTLEIQRTEQGDSAMYLCASSLGTVDGYTFGSGTRLTVV.